This T cell receptor beta chain was observed in a study of hypomethylating agent response in myelodysplastic syndrome (dated by TCRdb to the early 2020s). Some background on the complete study: The hypomethylating agents azacitidine (about 75% of the 11) or decitabine (3 of 11) were used to treat the patients. Of the myelodysplastic syndrome patients in the cohort, several were male and 2 were female. On average the patients were 72.2 +/- 6.3 years old, and a diploid cytogenetic profile was seen most often. The mutation found most frequently was TET2, which appeared in about 45% of the 11 patients. A few patients did not respond, whereas about six responded with either complete response or hematologic improvement. Response was defined as complete response or hematologic improvement, and any patient who met neither criterion was considered a non-responder. Study-wide findings and limitations: The shared GLIPH2 clusters might recognize novel MDS antigens, but this possibility was not confirmed and requires experimental validation. Richness, rarefaction diversity and clonality did not change significantly after hypomethylating agent treatment, across all patients or within response groups. Because the healthy control donors and the MDS patients were not matched by age, the comparison between MDS and healthy samples could have been affected. Only ten to twelve patients were analyzed, so the study cohort was small. Novel clonotypes emerged more often in responders, while non-responders showed more contracted clonotypes after treatment.

Libraries were constructed by the immunoSEQ multiplex PCR assay. Sequencing was run at survey resolution with two replicates of approximately 200 ng each, for a total of around 400 ng of DNA per sample. Using multiplex PCR primers aimed at V and J genes, the hsTCRB kit picked up rearranged TCRB sequences in genomic DNA. The first PCR used the QIAGEN Multiplex PCR Kit for about 30 cycles to amplify the CDR3 region. Sample barcodes and Illumina adapters were attached to each replicate during a second PCR lasting 7 to 9 cycles. Quantification of the pooled libraries was done with a QuantStudio 6 and the KAPA library quantification kit. Around 14 pM of pooled libraries went onto an Illumina MiSeq for sequencing, using single-end reads of 156 cycles plus an index read of 15 cycles. The original pipeline was this. Of more than 150,000 unique clonotypes, more than 1.5% were flagged by VDJdb annotation as previously reported viral-epitope-specific. Raw reads were processed into normalized, annotated TCRB repertoires with the immunoSEQ Data Assistant and immunoSEQ Analyzer. Clonotypes were analyzed with BioAnalyzer and version 0.6.5 of the immunarch R package. Before richness was estimated, every repertoire was downsampled to match the clone count of the smallest repertoire. Clonotypes were classified as expanded, contracted or novel by Fisher's exact tests, with novel defined as zero frequency before treatment. Significantly changed CDR3 beta sequences were clustered with GLIPH2 using simulation_depth=1000 and kmer_min_depth=3, and CDR3s shorter than five residues were excluded. The immuneACCESS repertoire file appears here via TCRdb, limited to in-frame rearrangements. These files lack a portion of the clones; in checked studies, under half of the deficit traces to unresolved V genes, and the cause of the others is not known. D and trimming were read from the DNA, whereas the V and J calls and clone size are those reported in that table. The sample table shows 6,000 or so clones, and approximately 82% are seen once. The ten largest account for 9.7% of the sample.

Via the germline V gene, CDR1 is SGHRS and CDR2 YFSETQ. A distance of 8 bases separates the germline ends of V and J, which lose 2 bases and 8 bases respectively. From its cysteine to its phenylalanine, the CDR3 spans 12 amino acids. CDR3 DNA is the only sequence kept; it has 36 bases, read in frame from the first base. T-cell subsets were not sorted, so the analysis was performed on bulk bone marrow. Bone marrow from 11 myelodysplastic syndrome patients was immunosequenced for TCR beta CDR3 regions before and after hypomethylating agent therapy. To track the repertoire longitudinally, every patient provided one baseline bone marrow along with two to three bone marrows taken at different post-treatment timepoints. Genomic DNA was isolated from whole bone marrow, and DNA quality was assessed with TapeStation, NanoDrop OneC and PicoGreen assays. A remark on this clone: Its antigen is currently not known. No clone much larger than this one lies a single base away; base qualities are absent.

The sequencing here drew on bone marrow, taken before or after starting hypomethylating agent treatment for myelodysplastic syndrome (not recorded which). Here the chain combines TRBV5-1 and TRBJ1-3, with TRBD1 perhaps the D gene, on 6 matching bases. This clonotype originated in a human donor with myelodysplastic syndrome. The CDR3 corresponds to CASSLGGDTIYF. The DNA reads as follows: TGCGCCAGCAGCTTAGGGGGTGACACCATATATTTT.